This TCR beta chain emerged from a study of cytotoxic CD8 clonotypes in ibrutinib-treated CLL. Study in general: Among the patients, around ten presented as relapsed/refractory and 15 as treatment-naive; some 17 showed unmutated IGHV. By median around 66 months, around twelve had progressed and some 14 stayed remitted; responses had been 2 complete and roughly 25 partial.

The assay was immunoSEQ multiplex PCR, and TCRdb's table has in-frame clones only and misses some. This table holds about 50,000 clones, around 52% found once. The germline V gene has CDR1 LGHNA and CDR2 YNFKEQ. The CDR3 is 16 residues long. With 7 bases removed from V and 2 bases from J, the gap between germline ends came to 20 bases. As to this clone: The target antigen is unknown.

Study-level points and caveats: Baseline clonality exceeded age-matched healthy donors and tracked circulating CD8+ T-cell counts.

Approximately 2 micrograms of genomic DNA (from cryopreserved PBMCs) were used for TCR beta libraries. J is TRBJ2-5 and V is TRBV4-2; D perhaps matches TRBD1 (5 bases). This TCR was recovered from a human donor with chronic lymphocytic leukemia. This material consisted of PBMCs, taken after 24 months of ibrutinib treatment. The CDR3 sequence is CASNPMGGAGQETQYF. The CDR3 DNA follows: TGTGCCAGCAACCCTATGGGTGGGGCAGGGCAAGAGACCCAGTACTTC.